The 10 T cell receptor beta chains presented below share a single source sample, sequenced in a study of cytomegalovirus exposure and HLA in healthy donors. With 60 Vbeta and 13 Jbeta primers, the PCR was carried out. Measured with immunoSEQ multiplex PCR; TCRdb has only the in-frame clones, and not every one. The repertoire has 120,000 to 150,000 clones, 65% to 75% of them found once; the top ten carry about 4.1%. The specimen sequenced was PBMCs. These receptors were taken from a man in his sixties in good health and CMV-seronegative.

V gene TRBV11-2 combines with J gene TRBJ2-5; possible D gene TRBD1, 6 bases. CDR1 and CDR2 (germline): SGHAT, FQNNGV. V lost 1 base and J lost 4, with 10 bases in between. This CDR3 is 14 amino acids long. As DNA, the CDR3 is TGTGCCAGCAGCTTAGTGGGGGCGGGAGAGACCCAGTACTTC. Residues: CASSLVGAGETQYF.

V is TRBV29-1 and J is TRBJ1-3, with D uncertain. In germline, CDR1 is SQVTM, CDR2 ANQGSEA. This CDR3 is built from 11 residues. Trimming shortened V by 7 bases and J by 4 bases, and 8 bases separated the two germline ends. The CDR3 loop is CSAAAGNTIYF. CDR3 bases: TGCAGCGCTGCGGCCGGAAACACCATATATTTT.

The chain couples TRBV29-1 to TRBJ2-3, with D possibly TRBD2 on 6 matching bases. CDR3 length equals 11 residues. The V end was cut by 6 bases, the J end by 5 bases, with 9 bases between. In germline, CDR1 is SQVTM, CDR2 ANQGSEA. The DNA for the CDR3 is TGCAGCGTAGGGGACTTAGATACGCAGTATTTT. Protein sequence: CSVGDLDTQYF.

The rearrangement uses TRBV19 and TRBJ2-7, with 10 bases fitting TRBD2. The CDR3 has 16 residues. V trimming: 6 bases; J trimming: 2 bases; junction bases outside the gene matches: 10. Germline CDR1 and CDR2: LNHDA and SQIVND (reference sequence). This chain's CDR3 is CASSISPGLAPYEQYF. In nucleotides, the CDR3 is TGTGCCAGTAGCATTAGCCCGGGACTAGCGCCCTACGAGCAGTACTTC.

The chain uses TRBV5-1 and TRBJ2-1, with TRBD1 as a possible D gene (5 bases). Germline V gene sequence: CDR1 SGHRS, CDR2 YFSETQ. V was trimmed by 5 bases and J by 5 bases, leaving 8 bases between them. CDR3 length: 12 amino acids. For the CDR3, the DNA is TGCGCCAGCAGGACAGATAACAATGAGCAGTTCTTC. Amino acid sequence: CASRTDNNEQFF.

In this sample, this clone turned up once. V and J are TRBV28 and TRBJ1-4; 8 nucleotides match TRBD1. V was clipped by 4 bases and J by 0 bases; unmatched bases: 7. From germline, CDR1 is MDHEN and CDR2 SYDVKM. The CDR3 contains 17 residues. CDR3 sequence: CASSSHRGVATNEKLFF. The CDR3 region has the DNA TGTGCCAGCAGTTCCCACAGGGGGGTTGCAACTAATGAAAAACTGTTTTTT.

The V and J genes are TRBV5-1 and TRBJ2-7; D gene ambiguous. Germline V gives CDR1 SGHRS, CDR2 YFSETQ. The CDR3 spans 13 residues. V was shortened by 2 bases and J by 1 base, with 7 bases between the two germline ends. The chain's CDR3 is CASSLARSYEQYF. CDR3 in DNA: TGCGCCAGCAGCTTAGCTAGGTCCTACGAGCAGTACTTC.

This chain joins TRBV29-1 and TRBJ1-2, with TRBD1 matching over 7 bases. Germline lookup yields CDR1 SQVTM and CDR2 ANQGSEA. This CDR3 spans 13 amino acids. V was pared by 5 bases and J by 0 bases, with 3 bases of the junction left unmatched. The CDR3 is CSVQGEANYGYTF. The CDR3 nucleotides are TGCAGCGTTCAGGGGGAAGCTAACTATGGCTACACCTTC.

V gene TRBV9 combines with J gene TRBJ1-3; D not certain. Germline CDR1 SGDLS, CDR2 YYNGEE. V shed 4 bases and J shed 0 bases, with 14 bases lying between them. This CDR3 spans 16 amino acids. The CDR3 region has the DNA TGTGCCAGCAGCCCCCAGGCAGCTCTCTCTGGAAACACCATATATTTT. This translates into CASSPQAALSGNTIYF.

V gene TRBV19 combines with J gene TRBJ2-2; D is possibly TRBD2 (6 bases). In germline, CDR1 is LNHDA, CDR2 SQIVND (reference sequence). This CDR3 comprises 14 residues. V gave up 5 bases and J gave up 6 bases, with 13 bases separating them. The CDR3 bases are TGTGCCAGTAGTCGAACCGGGACTTCCGGGGAGCTGTTTTTT. Protein product: CASSRTGTSGELFF.